The clone carrying this TCR beta chain was observed a few times. Its target is unknown. This entry comes from a study of vaccination effects on CD4 cells after COVID-19. Looking at the study overall: As their vaccination, participants received two doses of either BNT162b2 or mRNA-1273.

The V gene lost 4 bases and the J gene lost 4 bases, with 19 bases spanning the gap. Germline V gene data show CDR1 as LNHDA and CDR2 as SQIVND (reference sequence). This CDR3 is 16 amino acids long. Antigen-specific CD4+ T cell clonotypes were called by their expansion after viral peptide-pool culture in ViraFEST. Subsequent to 10 days of culture, CD4+ T cells were isolated. The study found no prior SARS-CoV-2 infection in the vaccine recipients, who tested negative for nucleocapsid antibodies. Repertoires were generated with immunoSEQ multiplex PCR, while TCRdb's copy carries only in-frame clones and drops some. Among around 83,000 clones listed, about 74% were seen once.

J is TRBJ1-1 and V is TRBV19; the D is unclear. Sequencing was performed on CD4+ T cells from PBMCs cultured with HCoV-229E spike peptides, taken before COVID-19 vaccination. The sequence came from a human donor who received a COVID-19 vaccine. CDR3 loop: CASSRQANSDRTEAFF. CDR3 DNA: TGTGCCAGTAGTAGGCAGGCCAACAGCGATCGCACTGAAGCTTTCTTT.